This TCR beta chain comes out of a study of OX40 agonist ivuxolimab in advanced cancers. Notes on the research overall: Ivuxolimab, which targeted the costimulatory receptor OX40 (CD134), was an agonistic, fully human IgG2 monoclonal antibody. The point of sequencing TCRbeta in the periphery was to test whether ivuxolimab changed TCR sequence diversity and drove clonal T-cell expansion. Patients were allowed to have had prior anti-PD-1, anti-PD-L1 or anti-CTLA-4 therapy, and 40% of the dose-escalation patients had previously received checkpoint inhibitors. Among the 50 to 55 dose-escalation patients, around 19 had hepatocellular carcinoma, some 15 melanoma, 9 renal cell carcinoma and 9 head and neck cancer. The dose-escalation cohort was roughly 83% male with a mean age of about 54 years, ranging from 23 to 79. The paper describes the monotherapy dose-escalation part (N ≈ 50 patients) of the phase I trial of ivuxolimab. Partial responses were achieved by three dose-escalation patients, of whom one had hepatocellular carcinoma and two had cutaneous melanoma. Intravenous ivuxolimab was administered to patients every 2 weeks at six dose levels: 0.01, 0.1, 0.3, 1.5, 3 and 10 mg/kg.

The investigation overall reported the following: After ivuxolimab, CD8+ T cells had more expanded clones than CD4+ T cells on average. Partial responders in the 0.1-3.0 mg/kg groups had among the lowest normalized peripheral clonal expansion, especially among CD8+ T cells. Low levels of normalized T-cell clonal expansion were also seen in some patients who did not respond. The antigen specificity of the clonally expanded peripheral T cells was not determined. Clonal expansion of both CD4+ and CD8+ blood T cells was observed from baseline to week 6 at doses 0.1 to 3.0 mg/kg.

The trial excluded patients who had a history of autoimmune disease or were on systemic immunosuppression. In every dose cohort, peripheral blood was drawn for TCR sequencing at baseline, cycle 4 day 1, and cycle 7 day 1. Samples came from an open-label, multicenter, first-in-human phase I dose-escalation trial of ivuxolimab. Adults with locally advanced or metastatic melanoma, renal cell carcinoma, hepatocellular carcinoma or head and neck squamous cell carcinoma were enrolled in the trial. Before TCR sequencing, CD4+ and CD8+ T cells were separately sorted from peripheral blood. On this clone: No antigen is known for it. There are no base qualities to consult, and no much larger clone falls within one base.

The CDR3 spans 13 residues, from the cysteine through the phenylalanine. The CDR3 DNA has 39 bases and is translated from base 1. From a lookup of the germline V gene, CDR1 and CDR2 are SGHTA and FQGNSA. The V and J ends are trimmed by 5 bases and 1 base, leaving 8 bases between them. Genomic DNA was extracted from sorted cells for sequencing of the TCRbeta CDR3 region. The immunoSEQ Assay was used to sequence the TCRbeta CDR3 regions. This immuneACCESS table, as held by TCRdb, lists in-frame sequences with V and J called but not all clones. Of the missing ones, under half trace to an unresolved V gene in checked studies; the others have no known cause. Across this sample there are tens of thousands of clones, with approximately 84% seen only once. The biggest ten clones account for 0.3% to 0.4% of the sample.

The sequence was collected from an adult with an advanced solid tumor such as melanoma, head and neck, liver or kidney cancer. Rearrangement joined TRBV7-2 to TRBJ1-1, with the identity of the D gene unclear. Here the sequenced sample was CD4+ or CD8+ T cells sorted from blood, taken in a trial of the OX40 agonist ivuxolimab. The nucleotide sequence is TGTGCCAGCAGCACACAGAAGAACACTGAAGCTTTCTTT. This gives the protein CASSTQKNTEAFF.